The clone carrying this T cell receptor (beta chain) was detected many times. No antigen is known for it. The CDR3 covers 14 residues. CDR1 is SNHLY and CDR2 is FYNNEI in the germline V gene. Trimming removed 1 base from V and 2 bases from J, with 8 bases in between. The TCR beta CDR3 regions underwent amplification from RNA transcripts. HTBI primers primed a first-round RT-PCR, and a second-round multiplex PCR followed. A single record per CDR3 protein comes from TCRdb applying MiXCR to the multiplex PCR reads. The repertoire includes around 470,000 distinct CDR3 sequences, roughly an eighth of them detected once, and 9.5% to 10% sits in the top ten. The source of the sample is a study of Graves' ophthalmopathy and Graves' hyperthyroidism. Notes on the study in general: Most thyroid clonotypes expanded beyond 0.001 frequency were also found in blood.

The V call is TRBV2, the J call TRBJ2-5; maybe TRBD1 (5 bases). This sequence originates from a woman younger than 45 with Graves' ophthalmopathy. The sequenced material came from blood. CDR3 sequence reads: CASSEVTAQETQYF. CDR3 nucleotide sequence: TGTGCCAGCAGTGAAGTGACAGCTCAAGAGACCCAGTACTTC.